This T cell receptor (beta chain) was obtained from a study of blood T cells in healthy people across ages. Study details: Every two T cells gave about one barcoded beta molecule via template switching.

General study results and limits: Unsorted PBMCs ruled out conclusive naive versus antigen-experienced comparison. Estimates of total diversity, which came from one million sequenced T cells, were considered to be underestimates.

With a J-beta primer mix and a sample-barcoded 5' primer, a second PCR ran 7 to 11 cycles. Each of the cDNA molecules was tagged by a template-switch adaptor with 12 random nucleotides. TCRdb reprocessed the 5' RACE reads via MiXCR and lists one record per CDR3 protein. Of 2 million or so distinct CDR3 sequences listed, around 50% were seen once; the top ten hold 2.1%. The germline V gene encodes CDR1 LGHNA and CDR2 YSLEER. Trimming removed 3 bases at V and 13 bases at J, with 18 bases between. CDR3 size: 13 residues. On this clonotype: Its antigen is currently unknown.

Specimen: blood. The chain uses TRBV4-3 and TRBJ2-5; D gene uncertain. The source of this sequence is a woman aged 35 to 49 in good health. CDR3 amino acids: CASSQNPGPRAYF. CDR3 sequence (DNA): TGCGCCAGCAGCCAGAACCCGGGCCCCAGAGCGTACTTC.